The present entry profiles one T cell receptor (beta chain) with its context. This CDR3 spans 18 amino acids. V shed 2 bases, J shed 4 bases, and the junction held 10 bases outside the gene matches. 5'RACE primed at constant segments yielded TCR alpha and TCR beta cDNA libraries bearing sample barcodes and UMIs. One entry per CDR3 protein results from TCRdb running MiXCR on the 5' RACE reads. The sample comprises about 90,000 distinct CDR3 sequences, about 13% of which are singletons, and about 27% rests with the top ten. The data originate from a study of T-cell memory formation after mild COVID-19.

This receptor was taken from an adult woman who had mild COVID-19 (a few samples of this study predate the infection). Cell type and time point are not known. The sequencing input was PBMCs or a T cell subset sorted from them (not recorded which). The chain combines TRBV12-3 or TRBV12-4 with TRBJ2-3, with TRBD1 matching 12 bases. Here the CDR3 reads CASSLPGTGGSSADTQYF. Here the CDR3 DNA reads TGTGCCAGCAGTTTACCCGGGACAGGGGGCAGCTCCGCAGATACGCAGTATTTT.